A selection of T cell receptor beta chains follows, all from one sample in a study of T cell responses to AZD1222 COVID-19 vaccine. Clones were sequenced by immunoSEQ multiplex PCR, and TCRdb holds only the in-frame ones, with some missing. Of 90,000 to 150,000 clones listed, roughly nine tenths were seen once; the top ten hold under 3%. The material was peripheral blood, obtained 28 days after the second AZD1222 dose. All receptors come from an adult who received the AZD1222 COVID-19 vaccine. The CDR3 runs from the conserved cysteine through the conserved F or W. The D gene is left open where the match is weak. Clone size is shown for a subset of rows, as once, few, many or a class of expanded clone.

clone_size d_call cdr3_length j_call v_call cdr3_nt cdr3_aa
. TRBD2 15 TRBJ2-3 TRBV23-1 TGCGCCAGAAACCTAGCGGGGAAGATCACAGATACGCAGTATTTT CARNLAGKITDTQYF
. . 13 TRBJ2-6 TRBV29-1 TGCAGCGTTTTCCTTTCTGGGGCCAACGTCCTGACTTTC CSVFLSGANVLTF
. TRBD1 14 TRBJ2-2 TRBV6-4 TGTGCCAGCAGTGAAGACAGGGTGACCGGGGAGCTGTTTTTT CASSEDRVTGELFF
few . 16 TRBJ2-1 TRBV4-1 TGCGCCAGCAGCACCGAGACAGTGCCTACCTACAATGAGCAGTTCTTC CASSTETVPTYNEQFF
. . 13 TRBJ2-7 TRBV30 TGTGCCTGGAGTGTTACGGGGCTGGGGGAGCAGTACTTC CAWSVTGLGEQYF
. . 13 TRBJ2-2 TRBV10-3 TGTGCCATCTCGGGCAGAAGCACCGGGGAGCTGTTTTTT CAISGRSTGELFF
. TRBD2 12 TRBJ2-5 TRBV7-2 TGTGCCAGCAGCTCCCTAGCGGGGCCCCAGTACTTC CASSSLAGPQYF
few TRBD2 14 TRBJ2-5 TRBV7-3 TGTGCCAGCAGCTCCGCGGGGGGGCGAGAGACCCAGTACTTC CASSSAGGRETQYF
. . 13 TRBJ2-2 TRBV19 TGTGCCAGTAGTCCTCGAGGCCACGGGGAGCTGTTTTTT CASSPRGHGELFF
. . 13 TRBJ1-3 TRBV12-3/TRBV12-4 TGTGCCAGCAGTTTAGGGTTAAGAAACACCATATATTTT CASSLGLRNTIYF
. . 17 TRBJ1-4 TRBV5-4 TGTGCCAGCAGCCACCAGCGAGGGTTGTCGACTAATGAAAAACTGTTTTTT CASSHQRGLSTNEKLFF
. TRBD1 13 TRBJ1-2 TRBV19 TGTGCCAGTACCCCACAGGGGGCGGCCGGCTACACCTTC CASTPQGAAGYTF
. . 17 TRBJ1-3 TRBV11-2 TGTGCCAGCAGCTTAAATGGTGGAGGCAGCTCTGGAAACACCATATATTTT CASSLNGGGSSGNTIYF